Sequencing of this T cell receptor beta chain was carried out in a study of shared clonotypes between healthy human individuals. Study summary: Per donor, three plates held CD4 naive cells, three held CD4 memory, two held CD8 naive and one held CD8 memory.

Whole-study findings and limits: Among the subsets, naive ones generally showed larger estimated richness than memory ones. The represented genetic and exposure-history diversity was limited by the small number of donors.

The authors loaded 200 ng DNA, about 30,000 T cell genomes, into sorted-subset replicate PCRs. Using immunoSEQ multiplex PCR, the repertoire was profiled, and TCRdb retains in-frame clones only, with some absent. The sample has 1.4 million to 1.5 million clones, 96% seen once; the top ten hold over 1%. Comment on this clone: Its cognate antigen is unknown.

Looked up from germline, CDR1 is MNHEY and CDR2 is SMNVEV (reference sequence). Between the trimmed V and J ends, which lost 7 bases and 5 bases, there was a span of 23 bases. The CDR3 length is 16 residues. Sequencing input: naive CD4+ T cells sorted from blood. The subset here: CD45RA+ positively selected. This chain uses TRBV27 with TRBJ1-2; D gene unclear. The sequence derives from a man aged 25-40 years in good health. The CDR3 loop reads CASIGWRAGLGYGYTF. The CDR3, as DNA: TGTGCCAGCATCGGTTGGAGGGCGGGGTTAGGGTATGGCTACACCTTC.